This T cell receptor beta chain was recorded in a study of blood T cell repertoires in COVID-19. Study background: Nucleic acid was either cDNA or gDNA, and it came from T cells, B-cell-depleted T cells, or PBMCs.

Only in-frame clones appear in the TCRdb table, and some are missing; sequencing was by immunoSEQ multiplex PCR. This table holds some 200,000 clones, around 83% found once. The CDR3 extends over 12 amino acids. V dropped 3 bases and J dropped 4 bases, with 4 bases sitting between them. Per the germline V gene, CDR1 is KGHSH and CDR2 is LQKENI. This receptor was taken from a human donor in a cohort sampled during active COVID-19. Sequencing was carried out using peripheral blood. V gene TRBV18 combines with J gene TRBJ1-5; no clear D gene. The CDR3 nucleotides read TGTGCCAGCTCACCCGGGAATCAGCCCCAGCATTTT. Translating it yields CASSPGNQPQHF.